What follows are 22 T cell receptor beta chains derived from one specimen sequenced in a study of shared clonotypes between healthy human individuals (TCRdb year 2020). Library preparation used the immunoSEQ multiplex PCR assay. Sourced from immuneACCESS, this table was stored by TCRdb with only in-frame sequences that have V and J called. A share of the clones is absent; for the studies checked, an unresolved V gene accounts for under half, and the remainder has no known explanation. This sample has 2 million to 2.5 million clones in its table, and 80% to 95% of those were observed once. The ten largest clones add up to 0.36% of the sample. Sequencing input: naive CD4+ T cells from PBMCs. Interpreted using the paper, the cell subset or site label stands for: CD45RA+ positively selected. The receptors here all came from a man aged 18 to 29 in good health. Some clones in this sample may be carry-over from other donors' samples.

The chain carries TRBV4-1 and TRBJ2-3; D may be TRBD2 (5 bases). V was shortened by 1 base and J by 6 bases, with 17 bases between the two germline ends. The CDR3 is made up of 16 amino acids. The germline gives CDR1 MGHRA, CDR2 YSYEKL. The CDR3 DNA follows: TGCGCCAGCAGCCAAGGAAGGCTAGCTGTTGGTGATACGCAGTATTTT. It encodes CASSQGRLAVGDTQYF.

The J gene is TRBJ2-5, the V gene TRBV7-8; 12 bases map to TRBD2. V lost 6 bases and J lost 5; bases outside the gene matches: 10. The CDR3 has 16 residues. The germline V gene encodes CDR1 SGHVS and CDR2 FQNEAQ. The CDR3 protein is CASRRTSGMVQETQYF. Written as DNA, the CDR3 is TGTGCCAGCAGGCGGACTAGCGGGATGGTGCAGGAGACCCAGTACTTC.

V usage is TRBV6-1 and J usage is TRBJ1-5; 7 nucleotides align to TRBD1. This CDR3 comprises 16 residues. J was trimmed by 5 bases and V by 4 bases; bases with no gene match: 11. Germline V gene lookup returns CDR1 MNHNS and CDR2 SASEGT. The CDR3 protein is CASSATGTVVHQPQHF. DNA for the CDR3: TGTGCCAGCAGTGCCACCGGGACAGTCGTTCATCAGCCCCAGCATTTT.

About this clone itself: Distinct nucleotide sequences in the sample also encode this CDR3. V is TRBV5-1 and J is TRBJ2-1, with TRBD2 identical over 9 bases. Germline V gene sequence: CDR1 SGHRS, CDR2 YFSETQ. The V and J ends lost 4 bases and 0 bases, in that order; junction bases with no gene match: 5. CDR3 length: 16 amino acids. The CDR3 spells CASSITSGSSYNEQFF. DNA for the CDR3: TGCGCCAGCAGCATCACTAGCGGGTCCTCCTACAATGAGCAGTTCTTC.

A note on this clone: The sample has other DNA sequences that encode this CDR3 too. The chain couples TRBV15 to TRBJ2-2; no firm D call. Germline V gene lookup returns CDR1 LNHNV and CDR2 YYDKDF (reference sequence). With 3 bases removed from V and 5 bases from J, the gap between germline ends came to 4 bases. The CDR3 has 12 residues. Here the CDR3 reads CATSSRTGELFF. CDR3 nucleotide sequence: TGTGCCACCAGCAGTAGGACCGGGGAGCTGTTTTTT.

Concerning this clone itself: Other nucleotide sequences from this sample produce the same CDR3. The J gene is TRBJ2-5, the V gene TRBV19; D is unresolved. V was pared by 3 bases and J by 7 bases, with 6 bases between. There are 11 residues in the CDR3. Germline V CDR1 and CDR2: LNHDA, SQIVND (reference sequence). For the CDR3, the DNA is TGTGCCAGTAGTATTAGTGGGACCCAGTACTTC. Its translation is CASSISGTQYF. Full variable domain (missing parts from reference TRBV19 and TRBJ2-5): DGGITQSPKYLFRKEGQNVTLSCEQNLNHDAMYWYRQDPGQGLRLIYYSQIVNDFQKGDIAEGYSVSREKKESFPLTVTSAQKNPTAFYLCASSISGTQYFGPGTRLLVL.

The chain employs TRBV23-1 and TRBJ2-7; D is undetermined. TRBV23-1 is reported as an ORF; its role is uncertain. The CDR3 consists of 16 residues. Trimming left V 0 bases short and J 2 bases short, with 14 bases between. This chain's CDR3 is CASSQSGLVGPYEQYF. CDR3 nucleotide sequence: TGCGCCAGCAGTCAATCGGGGTTAGTCGGGCCCTACGAGCAGTACTTC.

CDR3 DNA: TGTGCCAGCAGAGGACAGGGGATCAATGAGCAGTTCTTC. It encodes CASRGQGINEQFF. The chain uses TRBV6-4 and TRBJ2-1, with 9 bases identical to TRBD1. The CDR3 sequence is 13 residues long. Trimming at V came to 6 bases and at J to 6 bases, leaving 3 bases not matched to a gene. The germline CDR1 and CDR2 sequences are MRHNA and SNTAGT.

The V gene is TRBV5-4, the J gene TRBJ2-5; D could derive from TRBD1 or TRBD2 (7 bases each). CDR3 length: 16 amino acids. Per germline, CDR1 SGHNT and CDR2 YYREEE (reference sequence). Trimming pared 0 bases from V and 4 bases from J, leaving 16 bases between. In nucleotides, the CDR3 is TGTGCCAGCAGCTTGGGGGGGGGAAGACAGGGAGAGACCCAGTACTTC. Amino acid sequence: CASSLGGGRQGETQYF.

The genes are TRBV11-2 and TRBJ2-7, with D perhaps matching TRBD1 (5 bases). The V end lost 4 bases, the J end lost 2 bases, and 15 bases lay between the germline ends. Looked up from germline, CDR1 is SGHAT and CDR2 is FQNNGV. The length of the CDR3 is 15 residues. This CDR3 reads CASSSPRQKTYEQYF. Here the CDR3 DNA reads TGTGCCAGCAGCTCCCCAAGACAGAAGACCTACGAGCAGTACTTC.

The chain has TRBV7-3 and TRBJ2-1, with 9 bases matching TRBD1. Germline assignment: CDR1 SGHTA and CDR2 FQGTGA. After removal of 10 bases from V and 6 bases from J, the junction contained 7 bases not matched to a gene. This CDR3 region has 13 residues. Here the CDR3 reads CATSQGAGNEQFF. The DNA of the CDR3 is TGTGCCACGTCACAGGGGGCAGGCAATGAGCAGTTCTTC.

The chain recombines TRBV5-4 with TRBJ2-7, with D perhaps matching TRBD1 or TRBD2 (5 bases each). Germline V gene sequence: CDR1 SGHNT, CDR2 YYREEE (reference sequence). This CDR3 is 15 amino acids long. V was pared by 4 bases and J by 3 bases, with 17 bases between. As DNA, the CDR3 is TGTGCCAGCAGCCCGAGGGGCGGCAAAAACTACGAGCAGTACTTC. Translated, it gives CASSPRGGKNYEQYF.

Turning to this clone: The sample carries other DNA sequences with the same CDR3. The rearrangement uses TRBV15 and TRBJ2-7; 7 nucleotides match TRBD2. V shed 1 base, J shed 0 bases, and the junction held 3 bases outside the gene matches. The V gene's germline CDR1 is LNHNV and CDR2 YYDKDF (reference sequence). This CDR3 has 15 residues. CDR3 amino acids: CATSRGPSGSYEQYF. The DNA for the CDR3 is TGTGCCACCAGCAGAGGTCCTAGCGGCTCCTACGAGCAGTACTTC.

This chain joins TRBV5-6 and TRBJ2-2; D uncertain. Germline V gene sequence: CDR1 SGHDT, CDR2 YYEEEE. The length of the CDR3 is 15 residues. V was trimmed by 0 bases and J by 3 bases, leaving 9 bases between them. The CDR3 loop is CASSLGQDYTGELFF. For the CDR3, the DNA is TGTGCCAGCAGCTTGGGGCAGGATTACACCGGGGAGCTGTTTTTT.

The chain links TRBV6-1 to TRBJ1-5, with D unresolved. In germline, CDR1 is MNHNS, CDR2 SASEGT. Trimming removed 6 bases from V and 7 bases from J, with 16 bases in between. The CDR3 spans 14 residues. The CDR3 loop is CASSRELQPQPQHF. The DNA for the CDR3 is TGTGCCAGCAGCCGGGAATTACAGCCCCAGCCCCAGCATTTT.

The chain has TRBV28 and TRBJ2-7, with 9 bases that match TRBD1. In germline, CDR1 is MDHEN, CDR2 SYDVKM. Trimming took 5 bases from V and 6 from J; bases not matched to a gene: 8. The CDR3 spans 14 residues. The CDR3 nucleotides are TGTGCCAGCAGTCATTGGACAGGGGCGGGCGAGCAGTACTTC. It yields the protein CASSHWTGAGEQYF.

On this clone: The sample has other DNA sequences that encode this CDR3 too. The V call is TRBV28, the J call TRBJ1-2; perhaps TRBD1 as D (5 bases). Trimming stripped 7 bases from V and 2 bases from J, with 5 bases between. CDR1 and CDR2 from the germline V gene are MDHEN and SYDVKM. The CDR3 is 11 residues long. CDR3 loop: CASTGNYGYTF. The CDR3 DNA sequence: TGTGCCAGCACAGGGAACTATGGCTACACCTTC.

With respect to this clone: Additional DNA sequences in this sample encode the identical CDR3. The V gene is TRBV6-5, the J gene TRBJ2-7; D gene uncertain. The CDR3 covers 12 residues. Trimming left V 6 bases short and J 0 bases short, with 6 bases between. The germline gives CDR1 MNHEY, CDR2 SVGAGI. DNA of the CDR3: TGTGCCAGCAGGGACCCCTCCTACGAGCAGTACTTC. Its translation: CASRDPSYEQYF.

The V call is TRBV28, the J call TRBJ2-7, with 9 nucleotides matching TRBD2. The CDR3 totals 15 residues. Germline V gene sequence: CDR1 MDHEN, CDR2 SYDVKM. V shed 4 bases and J 5 bases; nucleotides not matched to a gene: 9. The CDR3 DNA follows: TGTGCCAGCAGTTCCCCCGGCGGGAGGGTAAACGAGCAGTACTTC. Translated: CASSSPGGRVNEQYF.

The genes are TRBV28 and TRBJ2-7; 8 positions match TRBD2. The V gene's germline CDR1 is MDHEN and CDR2 SYDVKM. The length of the CDR3 is 14 residues. Trimming at V came to 8 bases and at J to 0 bases, leaving 6 bases not matched to a gene. The chain's CDR3 is CASDTSGHSYEQYF. The CDR3 DNA is TGTGCCAGCGATACTAGCGGCCACTCCTACGAGCAGTACTTC.

The chain uses TRBV27 and TRBJ2-7, with 8 bases aligning to TRBD1. The CDR3 contains 15 residues. V was clipped by 3 bases and J by 0 bases; unmatched bases: 4. Germline values: CDR1 MNHEY, CDR2 SMNVEV (reference sequence). CDR3: CASSFSGTGSYEQYF. The DNA for the CDR3 is TGTGCCAGCAGTTTTTCGGGGACAGGCTCCTACGAGCAGTACTTC.

This chain connects TRBV9 to TRBJ1-2; no reliable D call. Germline V gene data show CDR1 as SGDLS and CDR2 as YYNGEE. CDR3 length: 16 residues. V was pared by 4 bases and J by 4 bases, with 20 bases between. The CDR3 bases are TGTGCCAGCAGCTCCCAGGCGTCCCCCCAGTTCTATGGCTACACCTTC. The encoded protein is CASSSQASPQFYGYTF.